This T cell receptor (beta chain) was recorded in a study of T cell responses to AZD1222 COVID-19 vaccine. CDR1 and CDR2 from the germline V gene are LNHDA and SQIVND (reference sequence). The CDR3 has 18 residues. V shed 2 bases, J shed 1 base, and the junction held 5 bases outside the gene matches. This table comes from immunoSEQ multiplex PCR, and its TCRdb copy is limited to in-frame clones, with some not included. The sample contains 120,000 to 150,000 clones, more than 85% of which appear only once. This specimen consisted of peripheral blood, obtained on day 0 of MenACWY control vaccination. The receptor's source is an adult in good health. The chain carries TRBV19 and TRBJ2-6, with 10 positions matching TRBD1. DNA for the CDR3: TGTGCCAGTAGTATACGACGGGACAGGGGATCTGGGGCCAACGTCCTGACTTTC. It translates to CASSIRRDRGSGANVLTF. The whole variable domain, filled in from reference TRBV19 and TRBJ2-6, reads DGGITQSPKYLFRKEGQNVTLSCEQNLNHDAMYWYRQDPGQGLRLIYYSQIVNDFQKGDIAEGYSVSREKKESFPLTVTSAQKNPTAFYLCASSIRRDRGSGANVLTFGAGSRLTVL.